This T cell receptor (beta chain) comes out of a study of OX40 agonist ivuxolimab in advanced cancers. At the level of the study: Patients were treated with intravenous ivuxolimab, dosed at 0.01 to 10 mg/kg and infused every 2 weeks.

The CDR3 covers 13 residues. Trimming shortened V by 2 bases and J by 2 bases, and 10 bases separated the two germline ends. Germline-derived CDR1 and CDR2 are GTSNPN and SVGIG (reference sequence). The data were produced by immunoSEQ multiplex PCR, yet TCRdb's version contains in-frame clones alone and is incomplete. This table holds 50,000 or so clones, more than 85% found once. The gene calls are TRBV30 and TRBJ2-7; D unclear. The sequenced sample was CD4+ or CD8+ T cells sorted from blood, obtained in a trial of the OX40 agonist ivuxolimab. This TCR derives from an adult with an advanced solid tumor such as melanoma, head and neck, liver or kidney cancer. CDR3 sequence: CAWSSGLPYEQYF. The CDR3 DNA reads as TGTGCCTGGAGTAGTGGTCTCCCCTACGAGCAGTACTTC.